The sample holds a few counts of the clone carrying this T cell receptor beta chain. As it was prepared, the TCRbeta library received unique molecular identifiers. TCRdb reanalysed the PCR reads using MiXCR and keeps one entry per CDR3 protein. The sample yields over 450,000 distinct CDR3 sequences, about 10% seen once. Germline loops: CDR1 GTSNPN, CDR2 SVGIG (reference sequence). J gave up 4 bases and V 3 bases, and 4 bases lay outside the gene matches. The CDR3 runs to 14 residues. The data derive from a study of T-cell reconstitution after alpha-beta-depleted transplantation in children. The genes are TRBV30 and TRBJ2-1, with 9 positions matching TRBD2. Source: PBMCs, taken before TCRalphabeta/CD19-depleted stem cell transplant. The clonotype originates from a child aged 2 to 10 with inherited bone marrow failure, due to receive a stem cell transplant. CDR3 in amino acids: CAWSLTSGYNEQFF. The CDR3 coding sequence is TGTGCCTGGAGCCTAACTAGCGGGTACAATGAGCAGTTCTTC. Full variable domain (missing parts from reference TRBV30 and TRBJ2-1): SQTIHQWPATLVQPVGSPLSLECTVEGTSNPNLYWYRQAAGRGLQLLFYSVGIGQISSEVPQNLSASRPQDRQFILSSKKLLLSDSGFYLCAWSLTSGYNEQFFGPGTRLTVL.